These 30 T cell receptor beta chains were all obtained from the same sample, sequenced in a study of beta chain features in type 1 diabetes. Expressed TCRB transcripts were sequenced because the entire RNA isolate underwent reverse transcription. Assay used: immunoSEQ multiplex PCR; TCRdb lists only in-frame clones, some missing. The repertoire consists of some 900,000 clones, with 17% occurring once and the leading ten covering about 0.02%. Sequencing input: naive CD4+ T cells from blood. These receptors were taken from a woman younger than 30 in good health.

The rearrangement links TRBV28 to TRBJ1-5, with D perhaps matching TRBD1 (5 bases). The V end was cut by 7 bases, the J end by 7 bases, with 17 bases between. The CDR3 length is 14 residues. In germline, CDR1 is MDHEN, CDR2 SYDVKM. The CDR3 reads CASNSQLRGQPQHF. CDR3 in DNA: TGTGCCAGCAACTCACAGCTTAGGGGCCAGCCCCAGCATTTT.

This clone has a handful of counts. The chain combines TRBV5-1 with TRBJ2-7, with a tentative D call TRBD1 (6 bases). V was pared by 0 bases and J by 2 bases, with 12 bases between. This CDR3 contains 15 residues. Germline V gene data show CDR1 as SGHRS and CDR2 as YFSETQ. In nucleotides, the CDR3 is TGCGCCAGCAGCTTGGAAATAGGACAGACCTACGAGCAGTACTTC. This encodes CASSLEIGQTYEQYF.

V usage is TRBV7-2 and J usage is TRBJ2-1, with 11 nucleotides matching TRBD2. CDR3 length: 17 residues. With 4 bases clipped from V and 4 bases from J, the junction kept 9 bases outside the gene matches. Germline assignment: CDR1 SGHTA and CDR2 FQGNSA. CDR3 residues: CASSSKVGTSGYNEQFF. CDR3 in DNA: TGTGCCAGCAGCTCCAAGGTGGGGACTAGCGGTTACAATGAGCAGTTCTTC.

The J gene is TRBJ2-2, the V gene TRBV5-1, with D possibly matching TRBD1 (6 bases). The germline V gene encodes CDR1 SGHRS and CDR2 YFSETQ. The CDR3 is 16 amino acids. V was shortened by 4 bases and J by 5 bases, with 18 bases between the two germline ends. CDR3 protein: CASSQVLGASTGELFF. In nucleotides, the CDR3 is TGCGCCAGCAGCCAAGTCTTGGGGGCTAGTACCGGGGAGCTGTTTTTT.

The rearrangement links TRBV7-2 to TRBJ1-3, with TRBD1 matching over 8 bases. Germline CDR1 SGHTA, CDR2 FQGNSA. CDR3 size: 16 residues. J gave up 4 bases and V 2 bases, and 7 bases lay outside the gene matches. The CDR3 loop is CASSLLQGAPGNTIYF. For the CDR3, the DNA is TGTGCCAGCAGCTTACTGCAGGGGGCGCCGGGAAACACCATATATTTT.

DNA for the CDR3: TGTGCCAGCAGCGTAGACCCTAGCGGGAGGGACAATGAGCAGTTCTTC. Protein: CASSVDPSGRDNEQFF. The rearrangement joins TRBV9 to TRBJ2-1; TRBD2 matches at 12 bases. The germline V gene has CDR1 SGDLS and CDR2 YYNGEE. The J segment lost 5 bases and the V segment lost 0 bases, leaving 3 bases of the junction unmatched. The CDR3 runs to 16 residues.

This clone was picked up a small number of times. V usage is TRBV7-6 and J usage is TRBJ2-7; TRBD1 matches at 7 bases. This CDR3 has 16 amino acids. Unmatched junction bases numbered 8, after V lost 3 bases and J lost 0 bases. From germline, CDR1 is SGHVS and CDR2 FNYEAQ. CDR3 amino acids: CASSLGTGASSYEQYF. In DNA form, the CDR3 reads TGTGCCAGCAGCTTGGGAACAGGGGCGTCCTCCTACGAGCAGTACTTC. Full variable domain (missing parts from reference TRBV7-6 and TRBJ2-7): GAGVSQSPRYKVTKRGQDVALRCDPISGHVSLYWYRQALGQGPEFLTYFNYEAQQDKSGLPNDRFSAERPEGSISTLTIQRTEQRDSAMYRCASSLGTGASSYEQYFGPGTRLTVT.

This clone was counted once. The chain couples TRBV11-2 to TRBJ1-1; no clear D gene. The CDR3 spans 13 residues. Trimming cost V 6 bases and J 5 bases, with 13 bases left between them. Looked up from germline, CDR1 is SGHAT and CDR2 is FQNNGV. CDR3 coding DNA: TGTGCCAGCAGGACCAGGCTAACTACTGAAGCTTTCTTT. This translates into CASRTRLTTEAFF.

V and J are TRBV6-5 and TRBJ1-2; possibly TRBD1 for D (6 bases). With 7 bases removed from V and 4 bases from J, the gap between germline ends came to 16 bases. This CDR3 is 14 amino acids long. The germline V gene has CDR1 MNHEY and CDR2 SVGAGI. CDR3: CASTPSRTAYGYTF. For the CDR3, the DNA is TGTGCCAGCACCCCCTCTCGGACAGCCTATGGCTACACCTTC.

The chain links TRBV2 to TRBJ2-1, with 8 bases aligning to TRBD1. Per the germline V gene, CDR1 is SNHLY and CDR2 is FYNNEI. This CDR3 has 14 residues. V lost 11 bases and J lost 0; bases outside the gene matches: 6. CDR3 DNA sequence: TGTGCCGGCGGACAGGGAAGCTCCTACAATGAGCAGTTCTTC. It codes for CAGGQGSSYNEQFF.

The rearrangement uses TRBV15 and TRBJ2-3; D ambiguous. The CDR3 runs 12 residues. From germline, CDR1 is LNHNV and CDR2 YYDKDF (reference sequence). V was pared by 5 bases and J by 5 bases, with 8 bases between. CDR3 region: CATSPRRDTQYF. Written as DNA, the CDR3 is TGTGCCACCAGCCCACGAAGAGATACGCAGTATTTT.

The rearrangement joins TRBV7-2 to TRBJ2-7, with D unclear. The germline CDR1 and CDR2 sequences are SGHTA and FQGNSA. The V gene lost 5 bases and the J gene lost 2 bases, with 13 bases spanning the gap. CDR3 size: 14 residues. CDR3 sequence: CASSPSGVPYEQYF. In DNA form, the CDR3 reads TGTGCCAGCAGCCCAAGTGGGGTACCCTACGAGCAGTACTTC.

The sample holds a few counts of this clone. Other DNA sequences of this sample code for an identical CDR3. The chain has TRBV20-1 and TRBJ2-1; D gene uncertain. Trimming left V 4 bases short and J 5 bases short, with 3 bases between. CDR3 length: 10 amino acids. Germline values: CDR1 DFQATT, CDR2 SNEGSKA (reference sequence). The DNA of the CDR3 is TGCAGTGCTACAAACAATGAGCAGTTCTTC. Protein: CSATNNEQFF.

This clone was counted between two and nine times. This chain connects TRBV29-1 to TRBJ2-1; 7 positions agree with TRBD2. The CDR3 runs 13 residues. Unmatched junction bases numbered 4, after V lost 8 bases and J lost 0 bases. Germline-derived CDR1 and CDR2 are SQVTM and ANQGSEA. CDR3 loop: CSLAESSYNEQFF. The CDR3 bases are TGCAGCCTAGCGGAAAGCTCCTACAATGAGCAGTTCTTC.

The chain combines TRBV6-5 with TRBJ2-1; 12 bases agree with TRBD2. V lost 6 bases, J lost 16 bases, and 10 bases stayed unmatched. There are 13 residues in the CDR3. Looked up from germline, CDR1 is MNHEY and CDR2 is SVGAGI. CDR3 sequence reads: CASRDNLGLAGFF. As DNA, the CDR3 is TGTGCCAGCAGGGACAACTTAGGACTAGCGGGATTCTTC.

The V call is TRBV19, the J call TRBJ2-1, with 11 positions matching TRBD2. V dropped 4 bases and J dropped 2; count of bases not matched to a gene: 1. CDR1 and CDR2 (germline): LNHDA, SQIVND (reference sequence). The CDR3 has 15 amino acids. The CDR3 spells CASSRLAGTYNEQFF. The CDR3 region has the DNA TGTGCCAGTAGTAGACTAGCGGGAACCTACAATGAGCAGTTCTTC.

In DNA, the CDR3 is TGTGCCATCAGTGGGAGGGCAGATGATGGCTACACCTTC. Amino acids: CAISGRADDGYTF. V is TRBV10-3 and J is TRBJ1-2; the D is unclear. The V end was cut by 4 bases, the J end by 6 bases, with 12 bases between. The CDR3 loop spans 13 amino acids. Germline values: CDR1 ENHRY, CDR2 SYGVKD.

The chain employs TRBV11-2 and TRBJ2-7; 9 nucleotides agree with TRBD1. The ends lost 6 bases at V and 3 bases at J; junction bases unmatched: 9. CDR1 is SGHAT, CDR2 FQNNGV, per germline. The CDR3 has 15 amino acids. As DNA, the CDR3 is TGTGCCAGCAGGCCGCGACAGGGGGGGTTCTACGAGCAGTACTTC. This sequence encodes CASRPRQGGFYEQYF.

The rearrangement links TRBV9 to TRBJ1-1; TRBD1 might be the D (5 bases). Germline loops: CDR1 SGDLS, CDR2 YYNGEE. CDR3 length: 22 residues. The V and J ends lost 2 bases and 0 bases respectively, with 32 bases between them. CDR3 nucleotides: TGTGCCAGCAGCGTCTTTAGGAAGGAATGGGGCCGGGGGTCTCAATTGAACACTGAAGCTTTCTTT. Translated: CASSVFRKEWGRGSQLNTEAFF.

A few counts support this clone. The chain has TRBV7-3 and TRBJ2-1, with 14 bases that match TRBD2. The germline CDR1 and CDR2 sequences are SGHTA and FQGTGA. The trim removed 5 bases at V and 9 bases at J, leaving 6 bases unmatched. The CDR3 is 15 residues long. The CDR3 sequence is CASSPGLAGASEQFF. In DNA form, the CDR3 reads TGTGCCAGCAGCCCGGGACTAGCGGGAGCGAGTGAGCAGTTCTTC.

V and J are TRBV25-1 and TRBJ2-4; no firm D call. This CDR3 comprises 14 residues. Trimming took off 1 base at V and 0 bases at J, with 4 bases between the two ends. CDR1 is MGHDK and CDR2 is SYGVNS in the germline V gene. The CDR3: CASSESGAKNIQYF. The CDR3 DNA reads as TGTGCCAGCAGTGAATCTGGAGCCAAAAACATTCAGTACTTC. The whole variable domain, remainder taken from reference TRBV25-1 and TRBJ2-4, is EADIYQTPRYLVIGTGKKITLECSQTMGHDKMYWYQQDPGMELHLIHYSYGVNSTEKGDLSSESTVSRIRTEHFPLTLESARPSHTSQYLCASSESGAKNIQYFGAGTRLSVL.

The rearrangement links TRBV2 to TRBJ2-1; 9 bases agree with TRBD1. With 6 bases clipped from V and 6 bases from J, the junction kept 9 bases outside the gene matches. Germline CDR1 SNHLY, CDR2 FYNNEI. CDR3 length equals 15 residues. Written as DNA, the CDR3 is TGTGCCAGCAGGGACTCGGGGACAGGGATCAATGAGCAGTTCTTC. This encodes CASRDSGTGINEQFF.

DNA for the CDR3: TGCAGCGGGACGGAGGATCGCCAGTTCTTC. This codes for CSGTEDRQFF. The V call is TRBV29-1, the J call TRBJ2-1; D may be TRBD2 (5 bases). Trimming took off 7 bases at V and 13 bases at J, with 14 bases between the two ends. CDR1 and CDR2 from the germline V gene are SQVTM and ANQGSEA. The CDR3 sequence is 10 residues long.

In its sample, this clone was seen a few times. The rearrangement links TRBV7-9 to TRBJ2-1; 10 bases align to TRBD2. The CDR3 runs 17 residues. Germline V gene sequence: CDR1 SEHNR, CDR2 FQNEAQ (reference sequence). V lost 2 bases to trimming and J lost 4 bases; unmatched junction nucleotides: 8. The CDR3 loop is CASSLQKAGGTYNEQFF. DNA for the CDR3: TGTGCCAGCAGCTTACAAAAAGCGGGAGGGACTTACAATGAGCAGTTCTTC.

V gene TRBV14 combines with J gene TRBJ2-7; D not resolved. V was cut by 1 base and J by 2 bases, with 12 bases left in between. CDR3 length: 15 residues. Per the germline V gene, CDR1 is SGHDN and CDR2 is FVKESK. The CDR3 bases are TGTGCCAGCAGCCAAGGCCCGGTGCCGACCTACGAGCAGTACTTC. Its protein is CASSQGPVPTYEQYF.

This clone has just a few counts. The chain has TRBV5-8 and TRBJ2-5; TRBD1 or TRBD2 may be the D gene (5 bases each). Trimming removed 0 bases at V and 4 bases at J, with 13 bases between. This CDR3 is built from 15 residues. CDR1 and CDR2 from the germline V gene are SGHTS and YDEGEE. The CDR3 protein is CASSLDGGSGETQYF. The DNA of the CDR3 is TGTGCCAGCAGCTTGGATGGGGGTTCGGGAGAGACCCAGTACTTC.

Only a few counts were recorded for this clone. The CDR3 DNA reads TGTGCCAGCAGTTTGGAGCTAGCGGGGAGTCCCGGTATTCGCAATGAGCAGTTCTTC. This translates into CASSLELAGSPGIRNEQFF. V usage is TRBV28 and J usage is TRBJ2-1, with 9 bases lining up with TRBD2. V shed 3 bases and J 6 bases; nucleotides not matched to a gene: 18. This CDR3 comprises 19 residues. In germline, CDR1 is MDHEN, CDR2 SYDVKM. Full variable domain (rest looked up from reference TRBV28 and TRBJ2-1): DVKVTQSSRYLVKRTGEKVFLECVQDMDHENMFWYRQDPGLGLRLIYFSYDVKMKEKGDIPEGYSVSREKKERFSLILESASTNQTSMYLCASSLELAGSPGIRNEQFFGPGTRLTVL.

The chain is built from TRBV4-2 and TRBJ2-5; D possibly corresponds to TRBD2 (6 bases). CDR3 length: 14 residues. Trimming shortened V by 4 bases and J by 4 bases, and 13 bases separated the two germline ends. The V gene's germline CDR1 is LGHNA and CDR2 YNFKEQ. The CDR3 region is CASSPTSRGETQYF. CDR3 DNA: TGTGCCAGCAGCCCGACTAGTAGAGGAGAGACCCAGTACTTC.

The V and J genes are TRBV19 and TRBJ2-1; the D is unclear. This CDR3 comprises 13 residues. V lost 4 bases and J 3 bases, leaving 7 bases between the germline ends. Germline CDR1 and CDR2: LNHDA and SQIVND (reference sequence). This CDR3 reads CASSTGFYNEQFF. CDR3 in DNA: TGTGCCAGTAGTACAGGTTTCTACAATGAGCAGTTCTTC.

There are a few counts of this clone. The genes are TRBV7-2 and TRBJ2-7; 8 positions match TRBD2. V lost 1 base and J lost 8; bases outside the gene matches: 10. The CDR3 covers 15 residues. Germline CDR1 reads SGHTA; CDR2 reads FQGNSA. The CDR3 DNA follows: TGTGCCAGCAGCTTAGGGGGAGTAGCGGGAATAAAGCAGTACTTC. Encoded protein: CASSLGGVAGIKQYF.